This T cell receptor beta chain was found in a study of cytomegalovirus exposure and HLA in healthy donors. PCR amplification relied on 60 Vbeta primers (plus 13 Jbeta primers). Profiled with immunoSEQ multiplex PCR; TCRdb holds only in-frame clones, not every one. The table records 130,000 to 150,000 clones, 55% to 80% of them present only once. Study findings and constraints: For TCR beta chains, V- and J-gene trimming was later linked to a missense DCLRE1C variant.

As regards this clone: Its antigen remains unknown.

Germline V gene data show CDR1 as MNHEY and CDR2 as SVGAGI. Deletions cut 0 bases from V and 1 base from J, with 6 bases between. This CDR3 comprises 14 residues. This chain uses TRBV6-5 with TRBJ1-1; D remains unclear. Sequencing was performed on PBMCs. The source is a human donor in good health. Written as DNA, the CDR3 is TGTGCCAGCAGTTACTCGCCCGGGAACACTGAAGCTTTCTTT. It encodes CASSYSPGNTEAFF.